Listed below are T cell receptor beta chains from one sample, sequenced in a study of cytomegalovirus exposure and HLA in healthy donors. The data were produced by immunoSEQ multiplex PCR, yet TCRdb's version contains in-frame clones alone and is incomplete. The sample holds roughly 110,000 clones; 65% to 85% are singletons and the top ten take roughly 2.1%. The sequencing sample was made of PBMCs. Receptors were obtained from a man aged 18 to 29 in good health and CMV-seronegative. Each CDR3 is given with its conserved first and last residue. A D gene is named only where the DNA matches it firmly.

V gene: TRBV7-9
D gene: TRBD2
J gene: TRBJ2-3
CDR3 protein: CASSFTSGVSDTQYF

V gene: TRBV10-2
D gene: TRBD1
J gene: TRBJ1-1
CDR3 protein: CASIEGGNTEAFF

V gene: TRBV9
D gene: .
J gene: TRBJ1-6
CDR3 protein: CASSVDLGYNSPLHF

V gene: TRBV10-3
D gene: .
J gene: TRBJ1-2
CDR3 protein: CAISESSRGYGYTF

V gene: TRBV5-6
D gene: .
J gene: TRBJ1-3
CDR3 protein: CASSFTSSSGNTIYF

V gene: TRBV7-9
D gene: .
J gene: TRBJ2-7
CDR3 protein: CSSSYGQGFTYEQYF

V gene: TRBV9
D gene: .
J gene: TRBJ1-1
CDR3 protein: CASSVGGKSAFF

V gene: TRBV11-2
D gene: TRBD1
J gene: TRBJ1-1
CDR3 protein: CASSSSDRGTEAFF

V gene: TRBV5-1
D gene: .
J gene: TRBJ1-1
CDR3 protein: CASSFREGNTEAFF

V gene: TRBV9
D gene: .
J gene: TRBJ2-2
CDR3 protein: CASSVGHQGAGELFF

V gene: TRBV9
D gene: TRBD1
J gene: TRBJ1-2
CDR3 protein: CASSVAPQGSYGYTF

V gene: TRBV2
D gene: .
J gene: TRBJ2-5
CDR3 protein: CASRRTEQETQYF